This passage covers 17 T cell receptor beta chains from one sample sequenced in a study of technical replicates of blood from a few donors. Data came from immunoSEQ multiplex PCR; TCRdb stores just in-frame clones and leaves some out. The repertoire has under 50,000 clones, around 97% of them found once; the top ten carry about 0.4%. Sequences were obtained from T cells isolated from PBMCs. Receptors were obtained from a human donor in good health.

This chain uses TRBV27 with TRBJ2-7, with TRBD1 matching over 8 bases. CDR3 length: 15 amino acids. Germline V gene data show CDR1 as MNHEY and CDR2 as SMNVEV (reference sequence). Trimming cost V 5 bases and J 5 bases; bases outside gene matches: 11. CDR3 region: CASSQQPQGANEQYF. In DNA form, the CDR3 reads TGTGCCAGCAGTCAACAACCCCAGGGGGCTAACGAGCAGTACTTC.

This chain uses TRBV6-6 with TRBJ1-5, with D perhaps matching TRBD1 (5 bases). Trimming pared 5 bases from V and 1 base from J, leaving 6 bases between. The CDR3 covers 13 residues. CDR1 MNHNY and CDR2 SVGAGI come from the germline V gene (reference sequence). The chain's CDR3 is CASSKGSNQPQHF. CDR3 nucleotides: TGTGCCAGCAGTAAGGGGAGCAATCAGCCCCAGCATTTT.

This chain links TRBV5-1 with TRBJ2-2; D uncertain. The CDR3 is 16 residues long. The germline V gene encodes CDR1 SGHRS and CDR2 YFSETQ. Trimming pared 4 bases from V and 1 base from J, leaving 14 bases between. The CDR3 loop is CASSRTRVLNTGELFF. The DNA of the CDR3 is TGCGCCAGCAGCCGAACCCGAGTCCTGAACACCGGGGAGCTGTTTTTT.

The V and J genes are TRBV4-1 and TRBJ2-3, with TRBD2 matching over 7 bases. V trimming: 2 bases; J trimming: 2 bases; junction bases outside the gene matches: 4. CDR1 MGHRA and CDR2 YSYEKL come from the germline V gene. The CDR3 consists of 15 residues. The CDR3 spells CASSQLAVDTDTQYF. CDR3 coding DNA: TGCGCCAGCAGCCAACTAGCGGTAGACACAGATACGCAGTATTTT.

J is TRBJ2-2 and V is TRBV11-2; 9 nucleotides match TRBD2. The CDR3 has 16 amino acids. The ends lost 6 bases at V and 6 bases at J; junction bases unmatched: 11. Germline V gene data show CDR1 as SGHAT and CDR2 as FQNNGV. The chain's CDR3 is CASRPLAGVLPGELFF. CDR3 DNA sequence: TGTGCCAGCAGGCCCTTAGCGGGAGTCTTACCCGGGGAGCTGTTTTTT.

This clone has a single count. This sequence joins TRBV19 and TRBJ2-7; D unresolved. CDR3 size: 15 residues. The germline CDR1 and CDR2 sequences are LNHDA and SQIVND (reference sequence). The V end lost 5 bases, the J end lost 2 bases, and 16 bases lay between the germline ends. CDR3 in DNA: TGTGCCAGTAGTGCGGCGGCATCACCGGCCTACGAGCAGTACTTC. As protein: CASSAAASPAYEQYF.

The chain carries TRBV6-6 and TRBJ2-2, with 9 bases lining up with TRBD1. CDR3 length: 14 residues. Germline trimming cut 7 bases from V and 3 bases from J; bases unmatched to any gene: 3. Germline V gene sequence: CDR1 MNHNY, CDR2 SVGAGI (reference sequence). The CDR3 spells CASTRQGDTGELFF. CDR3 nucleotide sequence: TGTGCCAGCACTCGACAGGGGGACACCGGGGAGCTGTTTTTT.

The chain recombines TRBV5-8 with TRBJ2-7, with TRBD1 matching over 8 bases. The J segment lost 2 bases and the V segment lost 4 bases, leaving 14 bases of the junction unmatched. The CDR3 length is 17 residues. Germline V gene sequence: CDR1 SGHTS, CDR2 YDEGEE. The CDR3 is CASSTAVQGALTYEQYF. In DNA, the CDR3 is TGTGCCAGCAGCACCGCCGTCCAGGGGGCCCTAACCTACGAGCAGTACTTC. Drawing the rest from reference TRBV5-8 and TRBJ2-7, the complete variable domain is EAGVTQSPTHLIKTRGQQATLRCSPISGHTSVYWYQQALGLGLQFLLWYDEGEERNRGNFPPRFSGRQFPNYSSELNVNALELEDSALYLCASSTAVQGALTYEQYFGPGTRLTVT.

The DNA of the CDR3 is TGCGCCAGCAGCCCGGGACAGGCCACAGATACGCAGTATTTT. Amino acids: CASSPGQATDTQYF. This sequence joins TRBV4-1 and TRBJ2-3; 8 bases match TRBD1. Germline CDR1 is MGHRA and CDR2 is YSYEKL. Trimming removed 4 bases from V and 2 bases from J; junction bases left unmatched: 2. This CDR3 is 14 amino acids long.

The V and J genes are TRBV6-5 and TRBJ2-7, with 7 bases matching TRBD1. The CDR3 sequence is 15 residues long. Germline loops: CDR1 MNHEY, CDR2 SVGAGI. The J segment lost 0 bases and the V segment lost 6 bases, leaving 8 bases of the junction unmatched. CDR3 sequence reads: CASSPLRDSSYEQYF. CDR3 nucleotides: TGTGCCAGCAGCCCACTCCGGGACAGCTCCTACGAGCAGTACTTC.

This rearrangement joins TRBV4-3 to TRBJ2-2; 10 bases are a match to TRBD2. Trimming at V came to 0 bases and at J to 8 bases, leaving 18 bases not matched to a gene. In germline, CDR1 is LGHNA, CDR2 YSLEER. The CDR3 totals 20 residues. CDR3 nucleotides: TGCGCCAGCAGCCAAGAAGCCATCACAAGTCTAGCGGGAGTAGGGGGGGAGCTGTTTTTT. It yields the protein CASSQEAITSLAGVGGELFF.

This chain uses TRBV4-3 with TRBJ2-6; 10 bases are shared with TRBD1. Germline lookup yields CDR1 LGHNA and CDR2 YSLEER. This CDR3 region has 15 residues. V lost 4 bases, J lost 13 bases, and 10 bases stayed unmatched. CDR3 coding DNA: TGCGCCAGCAGCCCTGGGGACAGGGGTAAGGAAGTCCTGACTTTC. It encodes CASSPGDRGKEVLTF.

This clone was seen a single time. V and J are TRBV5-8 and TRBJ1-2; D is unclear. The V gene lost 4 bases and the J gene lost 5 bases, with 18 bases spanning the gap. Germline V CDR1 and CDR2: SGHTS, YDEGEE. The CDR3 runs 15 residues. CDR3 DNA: TGTGCCAGCAGCCACCCCGTGGGCTGGCTTTATGGCTACACCTTC. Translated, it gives CASSHPVGWLYGYTF.

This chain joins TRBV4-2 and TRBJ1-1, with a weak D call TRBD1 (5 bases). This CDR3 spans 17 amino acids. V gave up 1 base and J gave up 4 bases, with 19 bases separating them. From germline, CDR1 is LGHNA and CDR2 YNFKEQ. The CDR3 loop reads CASSQALVVMGGTEAFF. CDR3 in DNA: TGTGCCAGCAGCCAAGCCCTCGTGGTGATGGGGGGCACTGAAGCTTTCTTT.

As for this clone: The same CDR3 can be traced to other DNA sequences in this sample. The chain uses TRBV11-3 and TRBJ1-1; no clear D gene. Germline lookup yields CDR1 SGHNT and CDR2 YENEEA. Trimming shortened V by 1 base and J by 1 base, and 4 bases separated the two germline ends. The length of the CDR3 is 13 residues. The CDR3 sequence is CASSLGGNTEAFF. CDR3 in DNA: TGTGCCAGCAGCTTAGGCGGGAACACTGAAGCTTTCTTT.

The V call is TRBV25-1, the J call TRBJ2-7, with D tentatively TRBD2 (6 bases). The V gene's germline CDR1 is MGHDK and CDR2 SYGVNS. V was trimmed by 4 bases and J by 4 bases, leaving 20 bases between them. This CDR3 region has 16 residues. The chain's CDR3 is CASSGPPEAGRYEQYF. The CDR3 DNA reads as TGTGCCAGCAGTGGCCCCCCTGAAGCGGGCCGGTACGAGCAGTACTTC.

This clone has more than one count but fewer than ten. The CDR3 sequence is CASSYPGQGSSEQYF. In DNA form, the CDR3 reads TGTGCCAGCAGTTACCCCGGACAGGGTAGTTCCGAGCAGTACTTC. This chain joins TRBV6-5 and TRBJ2-7; 8 positions agree with TRBD1. The CDR3 contains 15 residues. Germline V lookup: CDR1 MNHEY, CDR2 SVGAGI. Germline trimming cut 2 bases from V and 6 bases from J; bases unmatched to any gene: 9.